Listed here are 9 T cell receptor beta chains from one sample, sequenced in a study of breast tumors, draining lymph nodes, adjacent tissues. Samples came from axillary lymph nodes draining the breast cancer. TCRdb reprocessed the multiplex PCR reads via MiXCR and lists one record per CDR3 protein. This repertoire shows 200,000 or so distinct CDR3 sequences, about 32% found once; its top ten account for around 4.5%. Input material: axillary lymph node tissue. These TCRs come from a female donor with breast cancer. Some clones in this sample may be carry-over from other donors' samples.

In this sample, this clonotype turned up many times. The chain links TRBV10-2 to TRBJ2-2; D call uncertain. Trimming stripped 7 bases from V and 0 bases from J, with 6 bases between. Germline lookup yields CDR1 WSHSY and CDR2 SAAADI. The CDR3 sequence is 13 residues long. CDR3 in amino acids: CASTPTNTGELFF. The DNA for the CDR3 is TGCGCCAGCACCCCAACGAACACCGGGGAGCTGTTTTTT.

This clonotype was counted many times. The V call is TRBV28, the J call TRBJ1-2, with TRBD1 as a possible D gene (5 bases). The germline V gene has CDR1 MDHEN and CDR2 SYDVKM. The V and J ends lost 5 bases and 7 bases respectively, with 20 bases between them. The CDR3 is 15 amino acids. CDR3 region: CASSPHSTTAGGYTF. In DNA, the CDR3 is TGTGCCAGCAGTCCCCATTCCACGACAGCTGGTGGCTACACCTTC.

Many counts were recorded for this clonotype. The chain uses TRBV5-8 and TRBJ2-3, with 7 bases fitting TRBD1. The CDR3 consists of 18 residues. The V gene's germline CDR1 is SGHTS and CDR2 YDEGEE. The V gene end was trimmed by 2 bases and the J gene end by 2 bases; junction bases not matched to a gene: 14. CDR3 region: CASSFSWRRGWDTDTQYF. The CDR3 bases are TGTGCCAGCAGCTTTTCCTGGCGCAGGGGGTGGGACACAGATACGCAGTATTTT.

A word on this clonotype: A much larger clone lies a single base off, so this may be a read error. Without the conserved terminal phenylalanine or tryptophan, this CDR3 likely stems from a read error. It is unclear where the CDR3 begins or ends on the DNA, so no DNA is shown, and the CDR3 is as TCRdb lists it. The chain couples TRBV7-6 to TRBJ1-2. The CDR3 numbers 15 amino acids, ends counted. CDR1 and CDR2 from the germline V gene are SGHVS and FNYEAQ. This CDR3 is CASSFHPAANYGYPY.

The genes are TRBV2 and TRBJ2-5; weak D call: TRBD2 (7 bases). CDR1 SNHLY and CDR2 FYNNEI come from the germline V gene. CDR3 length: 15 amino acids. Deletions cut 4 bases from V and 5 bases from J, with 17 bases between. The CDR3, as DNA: TGTGCCAGCAGTGGTAGGGGGGGAGGGAATGAGACCCAGTACTTC. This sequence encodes CASSGRGGGNETQYF.

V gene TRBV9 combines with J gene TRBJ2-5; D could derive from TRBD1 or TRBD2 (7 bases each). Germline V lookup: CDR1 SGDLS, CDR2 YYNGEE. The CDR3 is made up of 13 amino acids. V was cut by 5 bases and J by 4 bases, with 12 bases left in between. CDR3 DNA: TGTGCCAGCAGTGGGGGGGACAGAGAGACCCAGTACTTC. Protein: CASSGGDRETQYF.

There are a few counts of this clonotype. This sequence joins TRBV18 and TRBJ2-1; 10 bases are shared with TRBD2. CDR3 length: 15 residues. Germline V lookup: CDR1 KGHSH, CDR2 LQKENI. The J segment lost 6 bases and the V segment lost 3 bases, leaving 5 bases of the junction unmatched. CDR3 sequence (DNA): TGTGCCAGCTCACCTAATAGCGGGAGGAGCAATGAGCAGTTCTTC. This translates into CASSPNSGRSNEQFF.

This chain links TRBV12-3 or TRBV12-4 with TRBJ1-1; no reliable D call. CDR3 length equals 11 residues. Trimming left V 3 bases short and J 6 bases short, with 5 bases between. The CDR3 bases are TGTGCCAGCAGTTTCGGGGCTGAAGCTTTCTTT. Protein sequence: CASSFGAEAFF.

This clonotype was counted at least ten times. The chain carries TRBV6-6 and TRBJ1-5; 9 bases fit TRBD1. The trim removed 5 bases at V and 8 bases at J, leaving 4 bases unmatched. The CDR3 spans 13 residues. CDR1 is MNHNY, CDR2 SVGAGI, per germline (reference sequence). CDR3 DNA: TGTGCCAGCAGTAGGGACAGGGAAAAGCCCCAGCATTTT. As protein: CASSRDREKPQHF.